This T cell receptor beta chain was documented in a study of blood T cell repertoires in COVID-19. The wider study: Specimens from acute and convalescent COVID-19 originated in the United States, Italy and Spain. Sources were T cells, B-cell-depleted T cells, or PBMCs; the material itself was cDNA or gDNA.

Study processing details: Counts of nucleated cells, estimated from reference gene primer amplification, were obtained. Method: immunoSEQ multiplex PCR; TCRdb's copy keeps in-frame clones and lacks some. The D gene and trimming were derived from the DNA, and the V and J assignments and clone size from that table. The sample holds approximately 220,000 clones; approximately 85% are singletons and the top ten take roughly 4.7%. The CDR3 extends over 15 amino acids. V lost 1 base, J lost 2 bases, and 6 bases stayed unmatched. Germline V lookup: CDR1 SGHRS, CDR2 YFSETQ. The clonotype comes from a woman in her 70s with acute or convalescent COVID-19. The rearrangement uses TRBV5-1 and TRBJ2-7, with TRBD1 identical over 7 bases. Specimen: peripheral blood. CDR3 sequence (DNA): TGCGCCAGCAGCTTGCCTCCGACAGGGACCTACGAGCAGTACTTC. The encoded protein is CASSLPPTGTYEQYF.